This TCR beta chain derives from a study of T-cell reconstitution after alpha-beta-depleted transplantation in children. Germline V CDR1 and CDR2: LNHNV, YYDKDF (reference sequence). V lost 5 bases and J lost 3, with 8 bases in between. This CDR3 comprises 13 residues. Unique molecular identifiers were incorporated when the TCRbeta library was constructed. Each CDR3 protein is one row after TCRdb ran MiXCR on the PCR reads. The sample carries around 580,000 distinct CDR3 sequences, more than 20% recorded once. On this clonotype itself: The antigen is not known.

Study observations and caveats: The study traced high day-60 TCRbeta diversity in some patients to surviving recipient T cells and thymic progenitors. It was newly produced T cells that mostly accounted for T-cell counts and diversity one year after transplant. Reportedly, alpha-beta T cells present about two months post-transplant originated from several hundred expanded clones of graft origin.

J is TRBJ1-5 and V is TRBV15; no reliable D call. The clonotype was recovered from a boy in the first two years of life with Wiskott-Aldrich syndrome, due to receive a stem cell transplant. The sequencing used PBMCs, collected before TCRalphabeta/CD19-depleted stem cell transplant. The CDR3 DNA is TGTGCCACCAGCGGGTCTTTCAATCAGCCCCAGCATTTT. It encodes CATSGSFNQPQHF.